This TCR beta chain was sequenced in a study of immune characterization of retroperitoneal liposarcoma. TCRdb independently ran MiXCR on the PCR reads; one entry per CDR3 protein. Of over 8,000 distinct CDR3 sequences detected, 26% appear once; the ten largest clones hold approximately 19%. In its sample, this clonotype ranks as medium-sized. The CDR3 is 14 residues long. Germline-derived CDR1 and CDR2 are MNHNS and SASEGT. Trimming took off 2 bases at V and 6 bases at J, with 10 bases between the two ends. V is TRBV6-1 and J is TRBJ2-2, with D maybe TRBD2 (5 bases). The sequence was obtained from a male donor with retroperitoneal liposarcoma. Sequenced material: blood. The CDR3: CASSEIRRSGELFF. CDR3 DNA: TGTGCCAGCAGTGAAATTAGGAGGTCCGGGGAGCTGTTTTTT.